The sample holds a few counts of the clone carrying this T cell receptor (beta chain). Its antigen is undetermined. This record belongs to a study of cytomegalovirus exposure and HLA in healthy donors. At the time of sampling, donors were nominally healthy, though unrecorded immune exposures were likely. Both 60 Vbeta primers and 13 Jbeta primers went into the PCR. Repertoires were generated with immunoSEQ multiplex PCR, while TCRdb's copy carries only in-frame clones and drops some. This table has around 220,000 clones, roughly 83% appearing once. General study points: The study had only CMV serostatus as immune exposure information. Previously analyzed data showed that most TCR beta V segments were productive at a frequency of about 90% or about 30%. The study flagged 150 to 200 TCR beta chains as cytomegalovirus-associated.

V was trimmed by 7 bases and J by 6 bases, leaving 5 bases between them. The V gene's germline CDR1 is LNHDA and CDR2 SQIVND (reference sequence). CDR3 length: 10 amino acids. The clonotype comes from a girl under 18 in good health and CMV-seronegative. Sequencing was performed on PBMCs. The chain is built from TRBV19 and TRBJ2-3; D is unresolved. The CDR3 DNA is TGTGCCAGTAAGAGGGATACGCAGTATTTT. Translating it yields CASKRDTQYF.